This T cell receptor beta chain originates from a study of post-analysis software for immune sequencing data. Study in general: Recorded subtypes: relapsing-remitting, secondary progressive, progressive-relapsing; some patients unannotated.

CDR3 size: 15 residues. V was clipped by 6 bases and J by 6 bases; unmatched bases: 9. TCR beta cDNA libraries had unique molecular identifiers. The authors obtained some 500,000 cDNA molecules from approximately 1 to 10 million T cells. TCRdb redid the calling of the PCR reads with MiXCR, one entry per CDR3 protein. The repertoire consists of fewer than 900,000 distinct CDR3 sequences, with 46% occurring once and the leading ten covering approximately 4.4%. Study observations and caveats: Diversity measured as normalized Chao1 was significantly lower in multiple sclerosis patients than in controls. Four or five TRBV segments (TRBV5-6, TRBV5-1 and TRBV20-1 among them) occurred more frequently in patients than in controls.

Details on this clonotype: Its antigen remains unknown.

The V and J genes are TRBV12-3 or TRBV12-4 and TRBJ2-2; 8 nucleotides match TRBD2. This receptor was taken from a girl between 10 and 17 years old with multiple sclerosis. Sequencing was done on a sample of blood. The CDR3, as DNA: TGTGCCAGCAGACCCCGGGAGGGGGGCTCCGGGGAGCTGTTTTTT. Amino acid sequence: CASRPREGGSGELFF.